This record covers a single T cell receptor beta chain. One junction end disagrees with the germline gene, perhaps due to a read error. This entry comes from a study of cytotoxic CD8 clonotypes in ibrutinib-treated CLL. Overall study: The patient breakdown showed under 12 relapsed/refractory and around 16 treatment-naive cases, with under 18 IGHV unmutated. A median 12 months of treatment, range 6 to 36, preceded the collection of response samples.

Assay used: immunoSEQ multiplex PCR; TCRdb lists only in-frame clones, some missing. The sample records 300,000 to 350,000 clones, 70% to 80% being singletons. The receptor was isolated from a human donor with chronic lymphocytic leukemia. This material consisted of PBMCs, taken before ibrutinib treatment.

The CDR3 protein is CASSLAAGANTGELFF. The DNA for the CDR3 is TGTGCTAGCAGCTTAGCGGCGGGGGCGAACACCGGGGAGCTGTTTTTT. This rearrangement joins TRBV7-7 to TRBJ2-2; 7 bases are a match to TRBD2. The CDR3 totals 16 residues. The germline CDR1 and CDR2 sequences are SSHAT and FNYEAQ (reference sequence).